The 26 T cell receptor beta chains reported below all come from one sample, sequenced in a study of breast tumors, draining lymph nodes, adjacent tissues listed by TCRdb under 2016. Lymph node samples came from the axillary draining lymph nodes of breast cancer patients. Libraries were built with multiplex PCR. Sequencing took place on an Illumina HiSeq 2000. TCRdb reworked the public reads: Q25 trimming with fastp, MiXCR clone assembly, productive beta chains retained. For every CDR3 protein sequence, its rows merge into one entry that carries the most common genes and DNA. The sample has 290,000 or so distinct CDR3 sequences on record, roughly 31% of them singletons. 0.85% to 1.2% of the sample lies in the top ten. The sample consisted of axillary lymph node tissue. Receptors were obtained from a female donor with breast cancer. Some clones in this sample may be carry-over from other donors' samples.

Concerning this clonotype: A much larger clone lies a single base off, so this may be a read error. The CDR3 does not close with the conserved phenylalanine or tryptophan, likely indicating a read error. The rearrangement joins TRBV12-3 or TRBV12-4 to TRBJ2-7, with D tentatively TRBD2 (5 bases). The CDR3 covers 12 residues. The CDR3 sequence: CASGLVRGEQYI. The DNA of the CDR3 is TGTGCTAGTGGTTTGGTACGGGGCGAGCAGTACATC.

This clonotype was counted only a few times. V gene TRBV20-1 combines with J gene TRBJ1-1; D is unclear. Trimming took 4 bases from V and 4 from J, leaving 16 bases between them. CDR3 length equals 14 residues. CDR1 is DFQATT, CDR2 SNEGSKA, per germline (reference sequence). CDR3 region: CSATSRSRGTEAFF. The CDR3 DNA follows: TGCAGTGCTACATCACGGTCCCGGGGCACTGAAGCTTTCTTT.

The rearrangement joins TRBV12-5 to TRBJ2-5; no firm D call. Trimming took off 0 bases at V and 3 bases at J, with 5 bases between the two ends. The CDR3 loop spans 13 amino acids. Germline CDR1 is LGHNT and CDR2 is FRNRAP. The CDR3: CASGLVQKETQYF. CDR3 DNA: TGTGCTAGTGGTTTGGTACAGAAAGAGACCCAGTACTTC.

V gene TRBV2 combines with J gene TRBJ2-2; D unresolved. Trimming shortened V by 4 bases and J by 7 bases, and 4 bases separated the two germline ends. The CDR3 length is 11 residues. Germline CDR1 is SNHLY and CDR2 is FYNNEI. Written as DNA, the CDR3 is TGTGCCAGCAGTGTTGACGGGGAGCTGTTTTTT. This codes for CASSVDGELFF.

This clonotype has more than one count but fewer than ten. A much more abundant neighbour one base away suggests this may be a read error. V usage is TRBV20-1 and J usage is TRBJ2-7, with D tentatively TRBD1 (5 bases). Germline V gene sequence: CDR1 DFQATT, CDR2 SNEGSKA (reference sequence). The CDR3 extends over 11 amino acids. The CDR3 loop is CSANPGREQSF. The CDR3 nucleotides are TGCAGTGCGAACCCAGGGCGCGAGCAGTCCTTC.

The V call is TRBV12-3 or TRBV12-4, the J call TRBJ2-7; a weak D match, TRBD1 (5 bases). This CDR3 contains 12 residues. Trimming took 3 bases from V and 6 from J, leaving 9 bases between them. Here the CDR3 reads CASSFTGLEQYF. Written as DNA, the CDR3 is TGTGCCAGCAGTTTCACAGGTCTCGAGCAGTACTTC.

This clonotype showed up just a few times. This sequence joins TRBV6-5 and TRBJ2-5; 7 nucleotides agree with TRBD2. The germline V gene has CDR1 MNHEY and CDR2 SVGAGI. The CDR3 runs to 16 residues. V was clipped by 2 bases and J by 5 bases; unmatched bases: 11. CDR3 residues: CASSYLKRGPQETQYF. DNA of the CDR3: TGTGCCAGCAGTTACCTCAAGCGGGGCCCTCAGGAGACCCAGTACTTC.

This clonotype occurred many times. This chain uses TRBV7-9 with TRBJ2-1; D is possibly TRBD1 (6 bases). The CDR3 has 14 amino acids. The V and J ends lost 6 bases and 8 bases respectively, with 17 bases between them. Germline V gene lookup returns CDR1 SEHNR and CDR2 FQNEAQ (reference sequence). The CDR3 DNA is TGTGCCAGCAGTCTTTCGACAGGTTGGGATGAGCAGTTCTTC. It translates to CASSLSTGWDEQFF.

Many counts were recorded for this clonotype. CDR3 region: CSATDTGELFF. CDR3 DNA sequence: TGCAGTGCTACTGACACCGGGGAGCTGTTTTTT. The chain employs TRBV20-1 and TRBJ2-2; D remains ambiguous. Germline V gene data show CDR1 as DFQATT and CDR2 as SNEGSKA (reference sequence). Trimming removed 4 bases at V and 3 bases at J, with 3 bases between. The CDR3 sequence is 11 residues long.

The chain couples TRBV5-1 to TRBJ2-6; D might be TRBD1 (6 bases). The CDR3 is made up of 16 amino acids. Germline CDR1 is SGHRS and CDR2 is YFSETQ. V gave up 3 bases and J gave up 7 bases, with 17 bases separating them. CDR3 sequence: CASSSLDRPGANVLTF. CDR3 nucleotides: TGCGCCAGCAGCTCTCTCGACAGGCCGGGCGCCAACGTCCTGACTTTC. The full variable domain, rest sourced from reference TRBV5-1 and TRBJ2-6, is KAGVTQTPRYLIKTRGQQVTLSCSPISGHRSVSWYQQTPGQGLQFLFEYFSETQRNKGNFPGRFSGRQFSNSRSEMNVSTLELGDSALYLCASSSLDRPGANVLTFGAGSRLTVL.

This clonotype was recorded at least ten times. J is TRBJ1-5 and V is TRBV6-2 or TRBV6-3; D is ambiguous. The V gene lost 6 bases and the J gene lost 1 base, with 4 bases spanning the gap. Germline V gene lookup returns CDR1 MNHEY and CDR2 SVGEGT. The length of the CDR3 is 12 residues. DNA for the CDR3: TGTGCCAGCAGGATGAGCAATCAGCCCCAGCATTTT. Translation gives CASRMSNQPQHF.

In the case of this clonotype: Possible read error: a much larger clone is one base away. The chain is built from TRBV3-1 and TRBJ2-5; D gene uncertain. Germline CDR1 is LGHDT and CDR2 is YNNKEL (reference sequence). V dropped 2 bases and J dropped 7 bases, with 17 bases sitting between them. The CDR3 is made up of 15 amino acids. For the CDR3, the DNA is TGTGCCAGCAGCCAACCGAATGAGATGTGGAGGACCCAGTACTTC. Its translation is CASSQPNEMWRTQYF.

Details on this clonotype: A single base separates this from a much larger clone, so it may be a read error. J is TRBJ1-5 and V is TRBV6-2 or TRBV6-3; 7 nucleotides match TRBD1. V lost 5 bases and J lost 3; bases outside the gene matches: 7. The CDR3 extends over 15 amino acids. In germline, CDR1 is MNHEY, CDR2 SVGEGT. CDR3 loop: CASSHVTGTNQPQHF. CDR3 in DNA: TGTGCCAGCAGTCACGTGACAGGGACCAATCAGCCCCAGCATTTT.

This clonotype showed up many times. J is TRBJ1-6 and V is TRBV20-1, with D tentatively TRBD1 (6 bases). V was pared by 5 bases and J by 5 bases, with 16 bases between. Germline CDR1 is DFQATT and CDR2 is SNEGSKA (reference sequence). The CDR3 extends over 15 amino acids. As DNA, the CDR3 is TGCAGTGCTTCTCAGAGGGACAATCATAATTCACCCCTCCACTTT. This translates into CSASQRDNHNSPLHF.

At least ten counts were recorded for this clonotype. V usage is TRBV29-1 and J usage is TRBJ2-5; weak D call: TRBD1 (5 bases). The CDR3 consists of 13 residues. Looked up from germline, CDR1 is SQVTM and CDR2 is ANQGSEA. V was cut by 6 bases and J by 5 bases, with 16 bases left in between. The CDR3 coding sequence is TGCAGCGTGGACCAGACAGCTAGGGAGACCCAGTACTTC. It yields the protein CSVDQTARETQYF.

The rearrangement joins TRBV3-1 to TRBJ1-3; D is unresolved. The CDR3 covers 14 residues. Germline CDR1 LGHDT, CDR2 YNNKEL (reference sequence). Trimming removed 4 bases at V and 0 bases at J, with 7 bases between. The CDR3 sequence: CASSPAVSGNTIYF. The DNA of the CDR3 is TGTGCCAGCAGCCCGGCAGTCTCTGGAAACACCATATATTTT.

The J gene is TRBJ1-6, the V gene TRBV20-1; 9 nucleotides align to TRBD1. CDR1 DFQATT and CDR2 SNEGSKA come from the germline V gene (reference sequence). CDR3 length: 15 residues. J was trimmed by 10 bases and V by 1 base; bases with no gene match: 8. The CDR3 coding sequence is TGCAGTGCTAGAGGCCCGGGACAGGGCGGCTCACCCCTCCACTTT. Translating it yields CSARGPGQGGSPLHF.

This clonotype was detected ten times or more. The J gene is TRBJ2-5, the V gene TRBV20-1, with 10 bases that match TRBD2. With 6 bases clipped from V and 0 bases from J, the junction kept 4 bases outside the gene matches. CDR3 size: 14 residues. CDR1 and CDR2 (germline): DFQATT, SNEGSKA (reference sequence). CDR3 nucleotide sequence: TGCAGTGCCGTAGCGGGAGGTTACCAAGAGACCCAGTACTTC. Its protein product is CSAVAGGYQETQYF.

The sample holds one count of this clonotype. Relative to the germline gene, one junction end is altered; a read error may explain this. The chain uses TRBV12-3 or TRBV12-4 and TRBJ2-7; weak D call: TRBD2 (6 bases). The CDR3 consists of 13 residues. CDR3 residues: CAGSLVGGYEQYF. Here the CDR3 DNA reads TGTGCCGGCAGTTTAGTTGGGGGGTACGAGCAGTACTTC.

The rearrangement links TRBV3-1 to TRBJ2-3; a possible D gene is TRBD2 (5 bases). Deletions cut 0 bases from V and 2 bases from J, with 9 bases between. Germline V lookup: CDR1 LGHDT, CDR2 YNNKEL (reference sequence). The CDR3 is 15 residues long. CDR3 nucleotide sequence: TGTGCCAGCAGCCAAGATAGGACTTCCACAGATACGCAGTATTTT. It translates to CASSQDRTSTDTQYF.

This clonotype was counted at least ten times. V usage is TRBV19 and J usage is TRBJ1-3; D ambiguous. From germline, CDR1 is LNHDA and CDR2 SQIVND (reference sequence). CDR3 size: 15 residues. V was clipped by 6 bases and J by 0 bases, with 12 bases between them. CDR3 amino acids: CASSLPGGSGNTIYF. In nucleotides, the CDR3 is TGTGCCAGTAGCCTACCGGGAGGCTCTGGAAACACCATATATTTT. The full variable domain, in which reference TRBV19 and TRBJ1-3 provide the parts outside the CDR3, is DGGITQSPKYLFRKEGQNVTLSCEQNLNHDAMYWYRQDPGQGLRLIYYSQIVNDFQKGDIAEGYSVSREKKESFPLTVTSAQKNPTAFYLCASSLPGGSGNTIYFGEGSWLTVV.

For this clonotype: A much bigger clone sits one base away, suggesting this may be a read error. The limits of the CDR3 on the DNA are not certain, so only TCRdb's listed CDR3 is given. The rearrangement uses TRBV9 and TRBJ2-2. The CDR3 contains 15 residues when both ends are counted. The V gene's germline CDR1 is SGDLS and CDR2 YYNGEE. CDR3 sequence: CASSVVGLGTGEPFF.

This clonotype was seen only a few times. The rearrangement joins TRBV27 to TRBJ1-5; 8 bases are a match to TRBD1. Trimming at V came to 5 bases and at J to 5 bases, leaving 8 bases not matched to a gene. CDR1 is MNHEY, CDR2 SMNVEV, per germline (reference sequence). The CDR3 consists of 15 residues. CDR3 sequence reads: CASSARDRYYQPQHF. The CDR3 region has the DNA TGTGCCAGCAGTGCCCGGGACAGGTATTATCAGCCCCAGCATTTT.

As concerns this clonotype: A read error may produce the germline difference seen at one junction end. The chain combines TRBV7-3 with TRBJ2-3; the match to TRBD2 covers 11 bases. The CDR3 totals 21 residues. Germline values: CDR1 SGHTA, CDR2 FQGTGA. The CDR3: CACSLNPLAGVASPSTDTQYF. CDR3 coding DNA: TGTGCCTGCAGCTTAAACCCACTAGCGGGAGTGGCTTCGCCTAGCACAGATACGCAGTATTTT.

This clonotype was counted many times. V usage is TRBV15 and J usage is TRBJ2-7; D call uncertain. Germline values: CDR1 LNHNV, CDR2 YYDKDF (reference sequence). The CDR3 extends over 13 amino acids. Trimming pared 0 bases from V and 6 bases from J, leaving 9 bases between. CDR3 sequence reads: CATSRDHGREQYF. DNA of the CDR3: TGTGCCACCAGCAGAGATCATGGGCGCGAGCAGTACTTC.

This clonotype was recorded at least ten times. The J gene is TRBJ1-1, the V gene TRBV29-1, with unresolved D. This CDR3 region has 13 residues. Trimming took off 5 bases at V and 3 bases at J, with 13 bases between the two ends. Germline loops: CDR1 SQVTM, CDR2 ANQGSEA. The CDR3 region has the DNA TGCAGCGTTAAGGGCGCTGCCGACACTGAAGCTTTCTTT. It specifies CSVKGAADTEAFF. The full variable domain, in which reference TRBV29-1 and TRBJ1-1 provide the parts outside the CDR3, is SAVISQKPSRDICQRGTSLTIQCQVDSQVTMMFWYRQQPGQSLTLIATANQGSEATYESGFVIDKFPISRPNLTFSTLTVSNMSPEDSSIYLCSVKGAADTEAFFGQGTRLTVV.